Presented here are 32 T cell receptor beta chains from one specimen sequenced in a study of technical replicates of blood from four donors. TCRdb's table, derived via immunoSEQ multiplex PCR, lists solely in-frame clones and lacks some. The profile covers about 63,000 clones, with around 87% appearing a single time and around 5% taken by the ten largest. Sequencing was done on a sample of PBMCs. The receptors were gathered from a human donor in good health. Some clones in this sample may be carry-over from other donors' samples.

This clone was recorded only once. The chain is built from TRBV6-5 and TRBJ1-2; D is uncertain. CDR1 is MNHEY and CDR2 is SVGAGI in the germline V gene. The CDR3 is 13 amino acids. V lost 9 bases and J lost 2, with 13 bases in between. CDR3 nucleotides: TGTGCCAGTCGCCTTGGAGGAAACTATGGCTACACCTTC. Residues: CASRLGGNYGYTF.

The chain employs TRBV6-6 and TRBJ2-1; 9 bases fit TRBD1. V lost 7 bases to trimming and J lost 5 bases; unmatched junction nucleotides: 3. The CDR3 consists of 13 residues. Germline assignment: CDR1 MNHNY and CDR2 SVGAGI (reference sequence). CDR3 amino acids: CASTGTGHNEQFF. CDR3 sequence (DNA): TGTGCCAGCACCGGGACAGGGCACAATGAGCAGTTCTTC.

This clone was counted once. The chain is built from TRBV19 and TRBJ2-1; TRBD2 matches 9 bases. The germline V gene has CDR1 LNHDA and CDR2 SQIVND (reference sequence). V lost 0 bases to trimming and J lost 3 bases; unmatched junction nucleotides: 3. The CDR3 sequence is 16 residues long. The CDR3 reads CASSIDGLARYNEQFF. CDR3 in DNA: TGTGCCAGTAGTATAGACGGACTAGCGCGCTACAATGAGCAGTTCTTC.

The rearrangement links TRBV6-1 to TRBJ1-2; 8 bases are a match to TRBD1. Germline values: CDR1 MNHNS, CDR2 SASEGT. V lost 7 bases to trimming and J lost 8 bases; unmatched junction nucleotides: 9. This CDR3 is 13 amino acids long. The CDR3 spells CASTRDRLGGYTF. CDR3 DNA: TGTGCCAGCACCCGGGACAGGCTGGGGGGCTACACCTTC.

The rearrangement links TRBV7-2 to TRBJ2-2, with 10 bases lining up with TRBD2. Germline CDR1 SGHTA, CDR2 FQGNSA. The V and J ends lost 5 bases and 6 bases, in that order; junction bases with no gene match: 6. CDR3 length equals 15 residues. The CDR3 nucleotides are TGTGCCAGCAGCCCAGCGGGAGGGTTGTCCGGGGAGCTGTTTTTT. It yields the protein CASSPAGGLSGELFF.

The J gene is TRBJ2-7, the V gene TRBV5-1, with 9 bases aligning to TRBD2. J was trimmed by 8 bases and V by 4 bases; bases with no gene match: 13. This CDR3 comprises 15 residues. Germline V lookup: CDR1 SGHRS, CDR2 YFSETQ. CDR3 DNA sequence: TGCGCCAGCAGCCTTGGGCCTAGCGGGGTTGAAAAGCAGTACTTC. This codes for CASSLGPSGVEKQYF.

J is TRBJ1-1 and V is TRBV2, with a tentative D call TRBD1 (5 bases). The CDR3 length is 16 residues. The V end was cut by 1 base, the J end by 0 bases, with 12 bases between. CDR1 is SNHLY and CDR2 is FYNNEI in the germline V gene. The CDR3 here is CASSEGRAPMNTEAFF. The CDR3 DNA reads TGTGCCAGCAGTGAAGGCAGGGCACCGATGAACACTGAAGCTTTCTTT. Using reference TRBV2 and TRBJ1-1 for the parts outside the CDR3, the full variable domain is EPEVTQTPSHQVTQMGQEVILRCVPISNHLYFYWYRQILGQKVEFLVSFYNNEISEKSEIFDDQFSVERPDGSNFTLKIRSTKLEDSAMYFCASSEGRAPMNTEAFFGQGTRLTVV.

The DNA of the CDR3 is TGTGCCAGCAGCGGGGCGACAGGGTTGCATTCACCCCTCCACTTT. It codes for CASSGATGLHSPLHF. The V gene is TRBV7-9, the J gene TRBJ1-6; 7 positions match TRBD1. The CDR3 is made up of 15 amino acids. The ends lost 5 bases at V and 8 bases at J; junction bases unmatched: 9. CDR1 is SEHNR, CDR2 FQNEAQ, per germline (reference sequence).

This chain links TRBV5-1 with TRBJ1-6; D is uncertain. Germline CDR1 is SGHRS and CDR2 is YFSETQ. The CDR3 sequence is 14 residues long. The ends were cut back, 1 base at V and 5 bases at J, with 7 bases in the middle. The CDR3 sequence is CASSLTVDNSPLHF. The CDR3 DNA reads as TGCGCCAGCAGCTTGACAGTAGATAATTCACCCCTCCACTTT.

J is TRBJ2-7 and V is TRBV19; the D gene is possibly TRBD2 (5 bases). CDR1 and CDR2 (germline): LNHDA, SQIVND (reference sequence). The CDR3 contains 13 residues. V shed 3 bases and J shed 5 bases, with 11 bases lying between them. The CDR3 protein is CASSIGGIHEQYF. In DNA, the CDR3 is TGTGCCAGTAGTATTGGAGGTATCCACGAGCAGTACTTC.

Points on this clone: One end of the junction fails to match germline, which may point to a read error. The chain uses TRBV6-1 and TRBJ1-5; no firm D call. CDR3 length: 11 residues. Per germline, CDR1 MNHNS and CDR2 SASEGT. Here the CDR3 reads CASSFGRTKNF. CDR3 DNA sequence: TGTGCCAGCAGTTTCGGGAGGACCAAGAATTTT.

As for this clone: One end of the junction varies from germline; a read error may be responsible. This sequence joins TRBV29-1 and TRBJ2-1; 7 bases fit TRBD1. CDR3 length: 13 amino acids. Looked up from germline, CDR1 is SQVTM and CDR2 is ANQGSEA. The CDR3 loop is CSVEDRVNNEQFF. In DNA form, the CDR3 reads TGCAGCGTGGAAGACAGGGTGAACAATGAGCAGTTCTTC.

The rearrangement uses TRBV11-2 and TRBJ2-5, with a weak D call TRBD2 (6 bases). The V gene lost 3 bases and the J gene lost 5 bases, with 10 bases spanning the gap. The CDR3 runs 13 residues. Looked up from germline, CDR1 is SGHAT and CDR2 is FQNNGV. The CDR3 loop is CASSFRGSETQYF. CDR3 in DNA: TGTGCCAGCAGCTTCCGGGGGAGTGAGACCCAGTACTTC.

The genes are TRBV13 and TRBJ2-3; maybe TRBD1 (6 bases). The germline V gene has CDR1 PRHDT and CDR2 FYEKMQ (reference sequence). Trimming left V 3 bases short and J 0 bases short, with 13 bases between. This CDR3 spans 16 amino acids. This CDR3 is CASSFQGFWSTDTQYF. The CDR3 coding sequence is TGTGCCAGCAGCTTCCAGGGGTTTTGGAGCACAGATACGCAGTATTTT.

This rearrangement joins TRBV11-2 to TRBJ1-6; 8 bases match TRBD1. V lost 5 bases to trimming and J lost 6 bases; unmatched junction nucleotides: 6. CDR1 and CDR2 (germline): SGHAT, FQNNGV. There are 15 residues in the CDR3. The CDR3 protein is CASSDRDRLNSPLHF. The CDR3 nucleotides are TGTGCCAGCAGCGACCGGGACAGGCTTAATTCACCCCTCCACTTT. The whole variable domain, remainder taken from reference TRBV11-2 and TRBJ1-6, is EAGVAQSPRYKIIEKRQSVAFWCNPISGHATLYWYQQILGQGPKLLIQFQNNGVVDDSQLPKDRFSAERLKGVDSTLKIQPAKLEDSAVYLCASSDRDRLNSPLHFGNGTRLTVT.

This clone was observed a single time. This chain uses TRBV5-1 with TRBJ1-6; TRBD1 matches 7 bases. CDR1 is SGHRS, CDR2 YFSETQ, per germline. The CDR3 covers 15 residues. The V and J ends lost 4 bases and 10 bases, in that order; junction bases with no gene match: 11. The CDR3 nucleotides read TGCGCCAGCAGCCGCACAGGGGACCGGGGGTCACCCCTCCACTTT. Its protein is CASSRTGDRGSPLHF.

The chain uses TRBV7-2 and TRBJ1-6, with D perhaps matching TRBD1 (6 bases). CDR1 and CDR2 from the germline V gene are SGHTA and FQGNSA. CDR3 size: 16 residues. Trimming left V 5 bases short and J 4 bases short, with 15 bases between. The CDR3 nucleotides are TGTGCCAGCAGCCCTGATAGGGGGTATTATAATTCACCCCTCCACTTT. Translation: CASSPDRGYYNSPLHF.

This chain uses TRBV30 with TRBJ2-7; 7 positions match TRBD2. The CDR3 totals 13 residues. Trimming cost V 4 bases and J 2 bases; bases outside gene matches: 5. CDR1 is GTSNPN, CDR2 SVGIG, per germline (reference sequence). CDR3 nucleotides: TGTGCCTGGAACCGCGGGGGAACCTACGAGCAGTACTTC. Amino acid sequence: CAWNRGGTYEQYF.

This rearrangement joins TRBV6-5 to TRBJ1-1; maybe TRBD1 (5 bases). CDR3 length equals 16 residues. Germline V gives CDR1 MNHEY, CDR2 SVGAGI. Trimming shortened V by 0 bases and J by 3 bases, and 14 bases separated the two germline ends. The CDR3 here is CASSYSGYRLDTEAFF. CDR3 DNA: TGTGCCAGCAGTTACTCGGGTTACAGGCTCGACACTGAAGCTTTCTTT.

The V and J genes are TRBV18 and TRBJ2-7, with a tentative D call TRBD2 (5 bases). This CDR3 has 14 amino acids. Trimming cost V 2 bases and J 5 bases, with 13 bases left between them. Germline-derived CDR1 and CDR2 are KGHSH and LQKENI. CDR3 in DNA: TGTGCCAGCTCACCAGAGGGCGGGCGGGACGAGCAGTACTTC. This translates into CASSPEGGRDEQYF. Combining the CDR3 with reference TRBV18 and TRBJ2-7 gives the whole variable domain NAGVMQNPRHLVRRRGQEARLRCSPMKGHSHVYWYRQLPEEGLKFMVYLQKENIIDESGMPKERFSAEFPKEGPSILRIQQVVRGDSAAYFCASSPEGGRDEQYFGPGTRLTVT.

This clone was observed a handful of times. V usage is TRBV6-5 and J usage is TRBJ1-1; D not certain. The CDR3 runs to 13 residues. CDR1 is MNHEY and CDR2 is SVGAGI in the germline V gene. V lost 7 bases, J lost 0 bases, and 9 bases lay in between. The CDR3 DNA sequence: TGTGCCAGCAACAAGCGGCTGAACACTGAAGCTTTCTTT. Its translation: CASNKRLNTEAFF.

This chain joins TRBV5-4 and TRBJ1-2; 10 nucleotides line up with TRBD1. The trim removed 1 base at V and 4 bases at J, leaving 4 bases unmatched. Germline values: CDR1 SGHNT, CDR2 YYREEE (reference sequence). The CDR3 is 15 residues long. CDR3 in amino acids: CASSLIGTGAYGYTF. The DNA for the CDR3 is TGTGCCAGCAGCTTGATTGGGACAGGGGCCTATGGCTACACCTTC.

The chain combines TRBV18 with TRBJ2-1; D call uncertain. With 2 bases removed from V and 8 bases from J, the gap between germline ends came to 19 bases. The CDR3 extends over 16 amino acids. Germline lookup yields CDR1 KGHSH and CDR2 LQKENI. This CDR3 is CASSPLARSSTDEQFF. The CDR3 region has the DNA TGTGCCAGCTCACCATTGGCTAGATCGTCGACCGATGAGCAGTTCTTC.

The chain is built from TRBV4-2 and TRBJ2-5; D possibly corresponds to TRBD1 (6 bases). CDR3 length equals 16 residues. Looked up from germline, CDR1 is LGHNA and CDR2 is YNFKEQ. Deletions cut 4 bases from V and 1 base from J, with 16 bases between. CDR3 in amino acids: CASSPWGQGPQETQYF. The CDR3 region has the DNA TGTGCCAGCAGCCCATGGGGGCAGGGCCCCCAAGAGACCCAGTACTTC.

This chain joins TRBV27 and TRBJ2-2, with a tentative D call TRBD1 (6 bases). CDR3 length equals 18 residues. Germline CDR1 reads MNHEY; CDR2 reads SMNVEV (reference sequence). Trimming shortened V by 3 bases and J by 5 bases, and 22 bases separated the two germline ends. The CDR3 loop is CASSFYFGTSPKTGELFF. CDR3 DNA sequence: TGTGCCAGCAGTTTTTATTTTGGGACATCACCTAAGACCGGGGAGCTGTTTTTT.

The V call is TRBV12-5, the J call TRBJ2-7, with 7 bases identical to TRBD1. The CDR3 covers 15 residues. The germline CDR1 and CDR2 sequences are LGHNT and FRNRAP. The V segment lost 7 bases and the J segment 2 bases; nucleotides outside the gene matches: 11. In DNA form, the CDR3 reads TGTGCTAGTGCTGACCCCGGGACAGCTACCTACGAGCAGTACTTC. It encodes CASADPGTATYEQYF.

The genes are TRBV7-2 and TRBJ1-2; no clear D gene. The CDR3 has 14 residues. V dropped 8 bases and J dropped 7 bases, with 20 bases sitting between them. Germline V CDR1 and CDR2: SGHTA, FQGNSA. The CDR3 region is CASAPLGGSRGYTF. In DNA form, the CDR3 reads TGTGCCAGCGCCCCCCTTGGCGGAAGCCGTGGCTACACCTTC.

The J gene is TRBJ2-1, the V gene TRBV2; 9 nucleotides agree with TRBD2. The germline V gene encodes CDR1 SNHLY and CDR2 FYNNEI. The trim removed 6 bases at V and 8 bases at J, leaving 11 bases unmatched. The CDR3 is 15 residues long. The CDR3 DNA reads as TGTGCCAGCAGCGCCACGGCGGGAGGGGGCGATGAGCAGTTCTTC. This translates into CASSATAGGGDEQFF.

The chain has TRBV7-9 and TRBJ2-7; 11 positions match TRBD1. This CDR3 comprises 15 residues. Trimming removed 5 bases from V and 6 bases from J; junction bases left unmatched: 9. In germline, CDR1 is SEHNR, CDR2 FQNEAQ (reference sequence). CDR3 sequence reads: CASSREQDRGLEQYF. CDR3 in DNA: TGTGCCAGCAGCCGAGAGCAGGACAGGGGGCTCGAGCAGTACTTC.

The V call is TRBV27, the J call TRBJ2-5; 7 positions agree with TRBD2. This CDR3 spans 14 amino acids. Germline V gene data show CDR1 as MNHEY and CDR2 as SMNVEV (reference sequence). The ends lost 8 bases at V and 7 bases at J; junction bases unmatched: 13. The CDR3 DNA sequence: TGTGCCAGCTCCTCCGCTAGGGGAGGGTCGACCCAGTACTTC. As protein: CASSSARGGSTQYF.

The J gene is TRBJ1-2, the V gene TRBV7-9, with 9 bases lining up with TRBD1. Germline values: CDR1 SEHNR, CDR2 FQNEAQ (reference sequence). Trimming cost V 10 bases and J 7 bases; bases outside gene matches: 7. CDR3 size: 12 residues. The CDR3 nucleotides are TGTGCCACTGAACAGGGGGCCAGTGGCTACACCTTC. This gives the protein CATEQGASGYTF.

J is TRBJ1-1 and V is TRBV6-5; 10 bases fit TRBD1. Losses at the gene ends were 4 bases for V and 4 bases for J; bases not matched to a gene: 9. Germline V gene sequence: CDR1 MNHEY, CDR2 SVGAGI. The CDR3 runs to 16 residues. This CDR3 is CASSFRQGAGITEAFF. The CDR3 DNA is TGTGCCAGCAGTTTCCGACAGGGGGCGGGTATCACTGAAGCTTTCTTT.